This is a list of T cell receptor beta chains from one sample in a study of blood T cell repertoires in COVID-19. Sequenced by immunoSEQ multiplex PCR; TCRdb stores in-frame clones only, minus some. In the table there are around 290,000 clones, approximately 90% of which are singletons. Sequencing was done on a sample of peripheral blood. The receptors were sampled from a man between 40 and 49 years old with acute or convalescent COVID-19. The CDR3 runs from the conserved cysteine through the conserved F or W. Fields, in order: J gene, CDR3 length, V gene, CDR3 protein.

J: TRBJ2-6; length: 19; V: TRBV21-1; CDR3: CASSKGTCGPGSGANVLTF
J: TRBJ2-7; length: 14; V: TRBV7-9; CDR3: CASSSRQGSYEQYF
J: TRBJ1-2; length: 13; V: TRBV28; CDR3: CASSGTGALGYTF
J: TRBJ1-1; length: 13; V: TRBV2; CDR3: CASNRKVDTEAFF
J: TRBJ1-1; length: 12; V: TRBV29-1; CDR3: CSVWQGDTEAFF
J: TRBJ2-2; length: 14; V: TRBV7-2; CDR3: CASSGGLAAGELFF
J: TRBJ1-4; length: 13; V: TRBV5-8; CDR3: CASRRGGKEKLFF
J: TRBJ2-7; length: 17; V: TRBV6-1; CDR3: CASSGASGGKSSYEQYF
J: TRBJ1-2; length: 14; V: TRBV7-2; CDR3: CASSLAEEGYGYTF
J: TRBJ1-1; length: 12; V: TRBV25-1; CDR3: CASSAGNTEAFF
J: TRBJ2-1; length: 15; V: TRBV7-2; CDR3: CASSLARRGYNEQFF
J: TRBJ2-2; length: 15; V: TRBV5-6; CDR3: CASSPDYGNTGELFF
J: TRBJ2-7; length: 15; V: TRBV9; CDR3: CASSAAGALSYEQYF
J: TRBJ1-1; length: 13; V: TRBV19; CDR3: CASNNLGSTEAFF
J: TRBJ1-5; length: 16; V: TRBV5-8; CDR3: CASSYPGSLPNQPQHF
J: TRBJ1-6; length: 16; V: TRBV5-4; CDR3: CASSLARGAGNSPLHF
J: TRBJ1-3; length: 16; V: TRBV19; CDR3: CASSMRGPSSGNTIYF
J: TRBJ2-3; length: 14; V: TRBV4-1; CDR3: CASSLGLAGHTQYF
J: TRBJ1-2; length: 15; V: TRBV19; CDR3: CASRNLGTDNYGYTF
J: TRBJ2-2; length: 14; V: TRBV10-3; CDR3: CATRTGVSTGELFF
J: TRBJ1-1; length: 14; V: TRBV18; CDR3: CASSPIQGDTEAFF
J: TRBJ2-1; length: 15; V: TRBV24-1; CDR3: CATSDYGGGHNEQFF
J: TRBJ1-1; length: 15; V: TRBV6-2/TRBV6-3; CDR3: CASSSWGKGGTEAFF
J: TRBJ1-1; length: 14; V: TRBV19; CDR3: CASSIEGANTEAFF
J: TRBJ2-2; length: 13; V: TRBV5-1; CDR3: CASSLVSTGELFF
J: TRBJ2-7; length: 15; V: TRBV18; CDR3: CASSPSGGPGYEQYF
J: TRBJ1-3; length: 13; V: TRBV27; CDR3: CASSAGGGNTIYF
J: TRBJ1-6; length: 15; V: TRBV9; CDR3: CASSEGQVVGSPLHF
J: TRBJ2-7; length: 13; V: TRBV5-4; CDR3: CASTRTGTYEQYF